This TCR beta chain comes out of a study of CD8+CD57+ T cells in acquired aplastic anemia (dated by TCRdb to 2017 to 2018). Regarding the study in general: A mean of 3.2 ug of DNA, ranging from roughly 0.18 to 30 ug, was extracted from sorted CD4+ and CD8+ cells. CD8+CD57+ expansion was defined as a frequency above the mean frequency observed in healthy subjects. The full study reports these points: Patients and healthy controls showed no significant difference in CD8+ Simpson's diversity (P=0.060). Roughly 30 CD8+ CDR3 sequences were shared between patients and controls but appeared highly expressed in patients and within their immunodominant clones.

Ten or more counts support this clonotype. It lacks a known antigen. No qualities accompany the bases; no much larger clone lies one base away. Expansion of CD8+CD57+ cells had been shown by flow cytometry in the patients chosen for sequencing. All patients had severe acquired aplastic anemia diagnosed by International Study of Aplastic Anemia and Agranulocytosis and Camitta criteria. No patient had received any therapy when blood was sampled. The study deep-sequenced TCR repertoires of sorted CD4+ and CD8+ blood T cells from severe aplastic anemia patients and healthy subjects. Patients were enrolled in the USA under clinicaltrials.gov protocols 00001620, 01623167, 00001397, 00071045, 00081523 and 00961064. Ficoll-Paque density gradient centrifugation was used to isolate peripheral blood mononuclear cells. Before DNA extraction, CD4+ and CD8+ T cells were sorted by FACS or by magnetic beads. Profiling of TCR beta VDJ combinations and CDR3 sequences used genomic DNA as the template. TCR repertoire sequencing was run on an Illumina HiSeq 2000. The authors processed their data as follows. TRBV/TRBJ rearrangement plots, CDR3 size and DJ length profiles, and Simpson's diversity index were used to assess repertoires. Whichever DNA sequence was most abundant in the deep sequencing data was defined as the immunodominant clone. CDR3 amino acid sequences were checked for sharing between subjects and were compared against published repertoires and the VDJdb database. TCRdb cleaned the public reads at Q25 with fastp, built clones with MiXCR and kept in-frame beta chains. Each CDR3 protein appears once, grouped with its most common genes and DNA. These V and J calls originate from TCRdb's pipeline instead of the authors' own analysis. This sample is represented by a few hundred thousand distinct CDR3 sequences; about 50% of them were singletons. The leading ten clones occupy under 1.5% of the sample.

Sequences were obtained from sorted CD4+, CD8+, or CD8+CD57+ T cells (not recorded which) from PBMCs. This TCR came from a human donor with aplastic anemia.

Here is the DNA: TGTGCCAGCAGTAGGATCGATGAGCAGTTCTTC. Its translation reads: CASSRIDEQFF. The rearrangement combines TRBV6-1 with TRBJ2-1; there is no confident call for the D gene. The germline ends are 7 bases apart after V is trimmed by 5 bases and J by 8 bases. The CDR3 measures 11 amino acids from cysteine to phenylalanine. The only DNA kept is the CDR3, 33 bases in frame from the first base. CDR1 and CDR2 are drawn from the germline V gene: MNHNS, SASEGT.